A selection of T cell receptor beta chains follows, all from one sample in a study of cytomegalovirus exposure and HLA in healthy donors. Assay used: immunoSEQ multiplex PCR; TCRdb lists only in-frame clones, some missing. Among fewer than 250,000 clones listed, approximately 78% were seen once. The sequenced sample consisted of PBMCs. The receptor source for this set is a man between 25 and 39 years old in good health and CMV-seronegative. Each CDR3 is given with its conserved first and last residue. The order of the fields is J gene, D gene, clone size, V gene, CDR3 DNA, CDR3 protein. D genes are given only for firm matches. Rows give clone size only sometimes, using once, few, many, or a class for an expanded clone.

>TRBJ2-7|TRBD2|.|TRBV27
TGTGCCAGCAGTTTAACCGGGGGGGCCTACGAGCAGTACTTC
CASSLTGGAYEQYF
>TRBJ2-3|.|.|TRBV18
TGTGCCAGCTCACCATCTTTCACAGATACGCAGTATTTT
CASSPSFTDTQYF
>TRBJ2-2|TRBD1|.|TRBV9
TGTGCCAGCAGCGGCCGACAGGGCGGGGAGCTGTTTTTT
CASSGRQGGELFF
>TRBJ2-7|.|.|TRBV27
TGTGCCAGCAGTACCCGGGGAATCTACGAGCAGTACTTC
CASSTRGIYEQYF
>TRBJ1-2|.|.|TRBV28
TGTGCCAGTGGGGGGAGCCAGTACTATGGCTACACCTTC
CASGGSQYYGYTF
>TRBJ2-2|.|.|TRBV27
TGTGCCAGCAGTTTATTTTCGGGGAACACCGGGGAGCTGTTTTTT
CASSLFSGNTGELFF
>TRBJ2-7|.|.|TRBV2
TGTGCCAGCAGATCCCCCTCCTACGAGCAGTACTTC
CASRSPSYEQYF
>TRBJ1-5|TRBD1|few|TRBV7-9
TGTGCCAGCAGCTCCGGGACAGGGGGGGGTCAGCCCCAGCATTTT
CASSSGTGGGQPQHF
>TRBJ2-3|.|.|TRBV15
TGTGCCACCAGCCTTGAGGCCCTAGGTAGCGATACGCAGTATTTT
CATSLEALGSDTQYF
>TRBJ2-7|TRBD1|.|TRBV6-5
TGTGCCAGTTCCGGGACAGGCTCCTACGAGCAGTACTTC
CASSGTGSYEQYF
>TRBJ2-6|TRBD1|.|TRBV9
TGTGCCAGCAGCGCTGGGACAGGGGCTGGGGCCAACGTCCTGACTTTC
CASSAGTGAGANVLTF
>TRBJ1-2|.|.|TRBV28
TGTGCCAGCAGTTTGACTCTGGCTAACTATGGCTACACCTTC
CASSLTLANYGYTF
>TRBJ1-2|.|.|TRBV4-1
TGCGCCAGCAGCCAAGTAACAGCAGCTAACTATGGCTACACCTTC
CASSQVTAANYGYTF
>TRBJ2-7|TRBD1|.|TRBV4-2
TGTGCCAGCAGCCAAAACAGGGGACCCACCTACGAGCAGTACTTC
CASSQNRGPTYEQYF
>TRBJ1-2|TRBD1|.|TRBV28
TGTGCCAGCAGTTCGACAGGGGGCCAGGCTGGCTACACCTTC
CASSSTGGQAGYTF
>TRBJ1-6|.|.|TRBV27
TGTGCCAGCAGTTTAGGGGGCCAATCCCTCCACTTT
CASSLGGQSLHF
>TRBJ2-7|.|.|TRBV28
TGTGCCAGCAGCTTACAGGGTTGGAGCTACGAGCAGTACTTC
CASSLQGWSYEQYF
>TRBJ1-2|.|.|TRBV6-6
TGTGCCAGCTCCCTACCTCGGACATGTAAAAACACCTTC
CASSLPRTCKNTF
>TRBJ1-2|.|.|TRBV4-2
TGTGCCAGCAGCCAAGAGGGGTCGCAGGGGTCAGCTAACTATGGCTACACCTTC
CASSQEGSQGSANYGYTF
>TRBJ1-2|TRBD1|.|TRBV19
TGTGCCAGTAGCTATCTACCGGGACAGGTCTATGGCTACACCTTC
CASSYLPGQVYGYTF
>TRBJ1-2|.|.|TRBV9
TGTGCCAGCAGCGTAGAACCCTCAGCTAACTATGGCTACACCTTC
CASSVEPSANYGYTF
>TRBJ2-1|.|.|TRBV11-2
TGTGCCAGCAGCTTATCGGATCGCCTAGCGTCGTTCTTC
CASSLSDRLASFF
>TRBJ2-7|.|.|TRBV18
TGTGCCAGCTCACCTATGTCGTCCAGGGGTGGCCACGAGCAGTACTTC
CASSPMSSRGGHEQYF
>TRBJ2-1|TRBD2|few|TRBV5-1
TGCGCCAGCAGCTTGGCCTTAGCGGGAAACAATGAGCAGTTCTTC
CASSLALAGNNEQFF
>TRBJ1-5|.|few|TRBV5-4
TGTGCCAGCAGCATTGGCCGGGATCAGCCCCAGCATTTT
CASSIGRDQPQHF
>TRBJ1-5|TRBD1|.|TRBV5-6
TGTGCCAGCAGCTCCGGGACAGGGAGCAATCAGCCCCAGCATTTT
CASSSGTGSNQPQHF
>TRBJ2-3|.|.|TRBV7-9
TGTGCCAGCAGCTTGGCAGGGGGCACAGATACGCAGTATTTT
CASSLAGGTDTQYF
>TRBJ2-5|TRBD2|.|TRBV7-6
TGTGCCAGCAGCTTGGAAGCGGGGCAGGAGACCCAGTACTTC
CASSLEAGQETQYF
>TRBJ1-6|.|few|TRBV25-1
TGTGCCAGCAGACCCGGGACTCACGTCTCACCCCTCCACTTT
CASRPGTHVSPLHF